The 6 T cell receptor beta chains given below trace back to one sample, sequenced in a study of molecular identifiers for immune sequencing clone quantification. TCRdb passed the PCR reads through MiXCR, listing each CDR3 protein once. The repertoire holds about 330,000 distinct CDR3 sequences, under 25% seen once, with about 0.74% in the top ten. The sample consisted of naive CD8+ T cells from blood, with Jurkat cell RNA spiked in. Subset here: FACS-sorted CD8+CD4-CCR7+CD45RA+ naive T cells. Source of these receptors: a human donor in good health. Some libraries in this study had Jurkat cell RNA spiked in.

This clonotype was observed a few times. The rearrangement uses TRBV29-1 and TRBJ2-7, with D perhaps TRBD1 (5 bases). Deletions cut 4 bases from V and 5 bases from J, with 12 bases between. CDR1 SQVTM and CDR2 ANQGSEA come from the germline V gene. The CDR3 spans 12 residues. The CDR3 protein is CSVVILGDEQYF. For the CDR3, the DNA is TGCAGCGTTGTAATCCTAGGGGACGAGCAGTACTTC.

The J gene is TRBJ1-1, the V gene TRBV18; TRBD1 is a possible D gene (6 bases). Germline V lookup: CDR1 KGHSH, CDR2 LQKENI. CDR3 length equals 18 residues. V lost 5 bases and J lost 3, with 25 bases in between. CDR3 DNA sequence: TGTGCCAGCTCATTTCTTTCTGCGGGGGGCGAAAGGGACACTGAAGCTTTCTTT. It yields the protein CASSFLSAGGERDTEAFF.

This sequence joins TRBV7-8 and TRBJ2-2; 12 bases map to TRBD2. CDR1 is SGHVS, CDR2 FQNEAQ, per germline. With V trimmed by 5 bases and J by 4 bases, 8 bases remained unmatched. The CDR3 extends over 17 amino acids. CDR3 protein: CASSPTSGGPLTGELFF. The CDR3 DNA follows: TGTGCCAGCAGCCCGACTAGCGGGGGTCCACTCACCGGGGAGCTGTTTTTT.

This clonotype was picked up many times. The chain links TRBV28 to TRBJ1-5; D is uncertain. CDR1 is MDHEN, CDR2 SYDVKM, per germline. This CDR3 contains 16 residues. V shed 3 bases and J shed 0 bases, with 12 bases lying between them. The CDR3 is CASSFLAGYSNQPQHF. CDR3 DNA: TGTGCCAGCAGTTTCCTGGCGGGGTATAGCAATCAGCCCCAGCATTTT.

Turning to this clonotype: This may be a read error, as it is one base from a much larger clone. The genes are TRBV4-1 and TRBJ2-5; 8 nucleotides match TRBD1. Germline CDR1 is MGHRA and CDR2 is YSYEKL. The CDR3 runs to 15 residues. The CDR3 coding sequence is TGCGCCGGCAGCCAAGTTGCAGGGGGCTGGGAGACCCAGTACTTC. Amino acids: CAGSQVAGGWETQYF.

Points on this clonotype: A junction boundary mismatches the germline segment, possibly from a read error. The gene calls are TRBV19 and TRBJ2-3; 7 bases map to TRBD1. Germline V gene lookup returns CDR1 LNHDA and CDR2 SQIVND (reference sequence). The CDR3 runs 16 residues. This CDR3 reads CGSSLLGGFSTDTQYF. In nucleotides, the CDR3 is TGTGGCAGTAGTCTACTAGGGGGCTTTAGCACAGATACGCAGTATTTT.